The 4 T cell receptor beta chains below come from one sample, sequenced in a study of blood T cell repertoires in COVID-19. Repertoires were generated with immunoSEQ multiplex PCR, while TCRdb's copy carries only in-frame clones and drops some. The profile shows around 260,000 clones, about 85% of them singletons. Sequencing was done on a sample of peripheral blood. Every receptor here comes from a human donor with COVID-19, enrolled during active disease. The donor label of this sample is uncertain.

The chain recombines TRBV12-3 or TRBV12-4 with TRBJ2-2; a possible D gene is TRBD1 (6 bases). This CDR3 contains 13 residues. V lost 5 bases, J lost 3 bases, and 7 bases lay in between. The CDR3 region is CASSTGYTGELFF. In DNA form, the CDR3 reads TGTGCCAGCAGTACAGGGTACACCGGGGAGCTGTTTTTT.

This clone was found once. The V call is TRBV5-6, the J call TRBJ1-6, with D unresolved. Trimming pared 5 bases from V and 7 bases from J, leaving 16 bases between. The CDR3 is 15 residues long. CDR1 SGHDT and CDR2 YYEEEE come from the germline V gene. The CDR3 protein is CASSRGGSGNSPLHF. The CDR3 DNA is TGTGCCAGCAGTCGAGGTGGATCGGGAAATTCACCCCTCCACTTT.

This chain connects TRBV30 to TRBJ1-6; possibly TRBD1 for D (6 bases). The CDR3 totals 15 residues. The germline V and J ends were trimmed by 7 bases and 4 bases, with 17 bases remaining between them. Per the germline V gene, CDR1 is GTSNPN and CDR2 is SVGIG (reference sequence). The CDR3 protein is CAYGQTLGYNSPLHF. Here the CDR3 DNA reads TGTGCCTACGGACAGACCCTGGGGTATAATTCACCCCTCCACTTT.

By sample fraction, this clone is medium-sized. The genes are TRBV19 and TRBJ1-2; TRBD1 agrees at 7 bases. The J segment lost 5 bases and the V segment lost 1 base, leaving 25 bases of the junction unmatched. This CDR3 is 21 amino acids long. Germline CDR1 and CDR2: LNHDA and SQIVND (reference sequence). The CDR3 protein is CASSIVYPAPGQRIGGYGYTF. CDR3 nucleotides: TGTGCCAGTAGTATAGTATATCCCGCGCCGGGACAGCGTATCGGTGGGTATGGCTACACCTTC.